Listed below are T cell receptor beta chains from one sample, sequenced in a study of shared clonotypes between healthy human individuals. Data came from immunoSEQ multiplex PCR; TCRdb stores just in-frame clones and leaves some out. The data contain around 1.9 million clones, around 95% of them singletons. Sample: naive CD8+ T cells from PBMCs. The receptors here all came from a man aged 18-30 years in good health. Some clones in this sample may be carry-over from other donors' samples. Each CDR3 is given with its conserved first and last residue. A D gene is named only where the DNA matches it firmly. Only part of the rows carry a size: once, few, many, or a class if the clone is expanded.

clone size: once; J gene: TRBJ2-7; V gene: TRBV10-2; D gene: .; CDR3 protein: CATLTGSNYEQYF; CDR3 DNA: TGCGCCACCCTAACAGGATCGAACTACGAGCAGTACTTC
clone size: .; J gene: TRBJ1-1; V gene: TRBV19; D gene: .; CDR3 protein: CASSHSVEAGQMNTEAFF; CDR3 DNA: TGTGCCAGTAGTCACTCTGTGGAGGCAGGTCAGATGAACACTGAAGCTTTCTTT
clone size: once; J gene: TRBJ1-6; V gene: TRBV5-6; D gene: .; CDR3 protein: CASSHSGNSPLHF; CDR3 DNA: TGTGCCAGCAGCCACAGTGGTAATTCACCCCTCCACTTT
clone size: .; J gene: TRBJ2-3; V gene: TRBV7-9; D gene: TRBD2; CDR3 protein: CASSLALAGSADTQYF; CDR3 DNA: TGTGCCAGCAGCTTAGCGCTAGCGGGATCCGCAGATACGCAGTATTTT
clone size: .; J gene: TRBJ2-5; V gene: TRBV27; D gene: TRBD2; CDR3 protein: CASTPLGLAGPETQYF; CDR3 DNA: TGTGCCAGCACTCCTCTAGGGCTAGCGGGACCGGAGACCCAGTACTTC
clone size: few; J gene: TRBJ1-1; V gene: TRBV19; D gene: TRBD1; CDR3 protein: CASPDREGEAFF; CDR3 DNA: TGTGCCAGCCCTGACAGGGAGGGCGAAGCTTTCTTT
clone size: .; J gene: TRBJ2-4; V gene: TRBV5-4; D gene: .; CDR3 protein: CASSHEGTGENIQYF; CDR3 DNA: TGTGCCAGCAGCCACGAAGGCACGGGAGAAAACATTCAGTACTTC
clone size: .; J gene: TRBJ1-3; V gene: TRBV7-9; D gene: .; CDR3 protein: CAIPRRDSGNTIYF; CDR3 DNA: TGTGCCATCCCACGCCGGGACTCTGGAAACACCATATATTTT
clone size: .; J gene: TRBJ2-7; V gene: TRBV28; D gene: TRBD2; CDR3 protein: CASSLLAGAIYEQYF; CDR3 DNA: TGTGCCAGCAGTTTACTAGCGGGAGCTATCTACGAGCAGTACTTC
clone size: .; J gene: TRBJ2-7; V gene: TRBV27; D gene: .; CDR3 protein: CASSLTGFGTDYEQYF; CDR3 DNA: TGTGCCAGCAGTTTAACAGGGTTTGGGACTGACTACGAGCAGTACTTC
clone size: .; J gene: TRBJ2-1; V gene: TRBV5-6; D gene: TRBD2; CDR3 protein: CASSFAPSGYNEQFF; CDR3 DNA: TGTGCCAGCAGCTTCGCCCCTAGCGGTTACAATGAGCAGTTCTTC
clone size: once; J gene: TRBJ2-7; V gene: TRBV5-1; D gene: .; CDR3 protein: CASSSARTASSEQYF; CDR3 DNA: TGCGCCAGCAGCTCAGCCAGGACAGCCTCGAGCGAGCAGTACTTC
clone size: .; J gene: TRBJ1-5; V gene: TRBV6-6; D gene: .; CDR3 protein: CASTLYRDDQPQHF; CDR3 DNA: TGTGCCAGCACCCTATACAGGGATGATCAGCCCCAGCATTTT
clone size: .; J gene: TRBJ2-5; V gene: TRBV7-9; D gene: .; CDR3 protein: CASSLVNAVNGGETQYF; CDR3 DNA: TGTGCCAGCAGCTTAGTCAATGCGGTCAATGGCGGGGAGACCCAGTACTTC
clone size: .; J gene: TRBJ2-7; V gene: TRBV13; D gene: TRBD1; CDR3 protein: CASSLEAGTEYEQYF; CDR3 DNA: TGTGCCAGCAGCTTAGAGGCCGGGACAGAGTACGAGCAGTACTTC
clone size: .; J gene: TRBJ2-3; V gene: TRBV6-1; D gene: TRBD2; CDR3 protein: CASSVLAGVTDTQYF; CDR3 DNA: TGTGCCAGCAGTGTGCTAGCGGGAGTCACAGATACGCAGTATTTT
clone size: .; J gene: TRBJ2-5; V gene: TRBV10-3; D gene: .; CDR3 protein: CAISGSSAQETQYF; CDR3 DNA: TGTGCCATCAGTGGGTCTAGCGCCCAAGAGACCCAGTACTTC
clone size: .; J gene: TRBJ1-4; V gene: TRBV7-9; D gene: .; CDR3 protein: CASSFGPTISRTTNEKLFF; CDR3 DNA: TGTGCCAGCAGCTTCGGACCGACGATATCACGGACAACTAATGAAAAACTGTTTTTT
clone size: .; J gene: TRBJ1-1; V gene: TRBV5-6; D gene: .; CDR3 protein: CASSLGGRYQAFF; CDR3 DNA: TGTGCCAGCAGCTTGGGGGGGAGGTATCAAGCTTTCTTT
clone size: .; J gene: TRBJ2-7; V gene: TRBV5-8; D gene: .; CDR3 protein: CASSLEASSYEQYF; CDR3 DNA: TGTGCCAGCAGCTTGGAGGCAAGCTCCTACGAGCAGTACTTC